The rows below give T cell receptor beta chains drawn from one sample of a study of blood T cell repertoires in COVID-19. Sequenced by immunoSEQ multiplex PCR; TCRdb stores in-frame clones only, minus some. The sample yields some 40,000 clones, about 91% seen once. The sequenced sample consisted of peripheral blood. The receptors were sampled from a woman younger than 45 in a cohort sampled during active COVID-19. Both conserved end residues are part of each CDR3. A D gene is named only where the DNA matches it firmly. Clone size is shown for a subset of rows, as once, few, many or a class of expanded clone.

.	TRBV9	13	TRBJ1-3	.	CASRPSGGNTIYF	TGTGCCAGCCGCCCAAGTGGCGGAAACACCATATATTTT
TRBD1	TRBV18	17	TRBJ2-3	.	CASSPAQIQGVEDTQYF	TGTGCCAGCTCACCAGCTCAGATCCAGGGGGTTGAAGATACGCAGTATTTT
TRBD2	TRBV13	18	TRBJ2-1	.	CASSFGLAGAQVRNEQFF	TGTGCCAGCAGCTTTGGGCTAGCGGGAGCCCAAGTCCGGAATGAGCAGTTCTTC
TRBD1	TRBV3-1/TRBV3-2	15	TRBJ1-1	.	CASSPILHRGPEAFF	TGTGCCAGCAGCCCGATACTACACAGGGGGCCCGAAGCTTTCTTT
TRBD1	TRBV30	14	TRBJ1-3	.	CAWNGRGVGNTIYF	TGTGCCTGGAACGGCAGGGGGGTCGGAAACACCATATATTTT
TRBD1	TRBV4-3	17	TRBJ1-2	.	CASSQVPGQGYDYGYTF	TGCGCCAGCAGCCAAGTCCCGGGACAGGGGTACGACTATGGCTACACCTTC
.	TRBV29-1	11	TRBJ1-2	.	CSVEIGGGYTF	TGCAGCGTTGAAATAGGGGGTGGCTACACCTTC
.	TRBV7-9	15	TRBJ1-1	.	CASSPMGRLNTEAFF	TGTGCCAGCAGCCCAATGGGCCGACTAAACACTGAAGCTTTCTTT
.	TRBV19	11	TRBJ2-3	.	CASTGLYTQYF	TGTGCCAGTACGGGACTCTATACGCAGTATTTT
.	TRBV19	15	TRBJ1-1	.	CASSVNRDTGTEAFF	TGTGCCAGTAGTGTAAACCGGGACACGGGGACTGAAGCTTTCTTT
TRBD1	TRBV6-2/TRBV6-3	14	TRBJ2-5	.	CASSQDRGQETQYF	TGTGCCAGCAGCCAGGACAGGGGGCAAGAGACCCAGTACTTC
.	TRBV5-4	15	TRBJ2-5	.	CASSLGRGAWETQYF	TGTGCCAGCAGCTTGGGCAGGGGGGCTTGGGAGACCCAGTACTTC
.	TRBV11-2	14	TRBJ2-5	.	CASSFSGGGETQYF	TGTGCCAGCAGCTTCTCAGGAGGCGGGGAGACCCAGTACTTC
TRBD1	TRBV10-3	16	TRBJ1-2	.	CAISRSGQGDNYGYTF	TGTGCCATCAGCCGTTCCGGACAGGGGGATAACTATGGCTACACCTTC
TRBD2	TRBV9	14	TRBJ2-7	.	CASSGSSGGYEQYF	TGTGCCAGCAGCGGGTCTAGCGGGGGGTACGAGCAGTACTTC
.	TRBV28	14	TRBJ1-2	.	CASSLLADGYGYTF	TGTGCCAGCAGTTTACTGGCGGATGGCTATGGCTACACCTTC
TRBD2	TRBV5-1	17	TRBJ2-1	.	CASSLVGSGSSYNEQFF	TGCGCCAGCAGCTTGGTTGGTAGCGGGAGCTCCTACAATGAGCAGTTCTTC
.	TRBV5-6	16	TRBJ2-2	.	CASSHYGGLNTGELFF	TGTGCCAGCAGTCACTATGGGGGCCTAAACACCGGGGAGCTGTTTTTT
TRBD2	TRBV27	15	TRBJ2-7	once	CASSFTGTMAYEQYF	TGTGCCAGCAGTTTCACCGGGACTATGGCCTACGAGCAGTACTTC
TRBD2	TRBV5-4	17	TRBJ2-3	few	CASSLGGSGFTTDTQYF	TGTGCCAGCAGCTTGGGGGGTAGCGGGTTCACCACAGATACGCAGTATTTT
.	TRBV4-3	14	TRBJ1-2	.	CASSQDRTNYGYTF	TGCGCCAGCAGCCAAGACAGGACTAACTATGGCTACACCTTC
.	TRBV5-4	15	TRBJ1-2	.	CASRLTQTGGYGYTF	TGTGCCAGCAGACTCACGCAGACCGGGGGCTATGGCTACACCTTC
.	TRBV5-6	15	TRBJ2-5	once	CASSFYLDTKETQYF	TGTGCCAGCAGCTTCTACTTGGACACGAAAGAGACCCAGTACTTC